A single sample gave rise to the 18 T cell receptor beta chains below, sequenced in a study of blood T cells in healthy people across ages. Sample-barcoded 5' priming and a J-beta primer mix drove a second PCR of 7 to 11 cycles. TCRdb processed the 5' RACE reads anew with MiXCR; each CDR3 protein has one entry. The sample consists of about 1.4 million distinct CDR3 sequences, approximately 59% of them appearing once. Material for sequencing was blood. Receptors were obtained from a young man in good health.

This chain joins TRBV14 and TRBJ2-2, with TRBD2 identical over 7 bases. The CDR3 loop spans 16 amino acids. CDR1 and CDR2 from the germline V gene are SGHDN and FVKESK. The junction had 6 bases not matched to a gene; V was cut back by 1 base and J by 4 bases. CDR3 sequence (DNA): TGTGCCAGCAGCCAAGTCAGCGGGATATTCACCGGGGAGCTGTTTTTT. Translating gives CASSQVSGIFTGELFF.

The CDR3, as DNA: TGTGCCAGCTCACCAGTTCCGGCGGGCCACCTCTCCTACGATCAGTACTTC. It is translated as CASSPVPAGHLSYDQYF. The chain employs TRBV18 and TRBJ2-4; D possibly corresponds to TRBD2 (5 bases). The ends were cut back, 2 bases at V and 12 bases at J, with 26 bases in the middle. Germline loops: CDR1 KGHSH, CDR2 LQKENI. The CDR3 length is 17 residues.

The genes are TRBV5-5 and TRBJ2-7; possible D gene TRBD1, 6 bases. The better agreement between TRBJ2-5 and the DNA end casts doubt on the J call. In germline, CDR1 is SGHKS, CDR2 YYEKEE (reference sequence). CDR3 length: 16 amino acids. The CDR3 sequence: CASSLQPTGRGETQYF. For the CDR3, the DNA is TGTGCCAGCAGCTTGCAACCGACAGGCCGCGGGGAGACCCAGTACTTC.

The chain carries TRBV6-5 and TRBJ2-3, with a tentative D call TRBD2 (6 bases). CDR3 size: 12 residues. Germline CDR1 is MNHEY and CDR2 is SVGAGI. V gave up 5 bases and J gave up 6 bases, with 9 bases separating them. The CDR3 sequence is CASSMAGDTQYF. For the CDR3, the DNA is TGTGCCAGCAGTATGGCGGGGGATACGCAGTATTTT.

The chain carries TRBV2 and TRBJ2-3; D is uncertain. This CDR3 has 13 amino acids. Germline CDR1 and CDR2: SNHLY and FYNNEI. With 0 bases removed from V and 2 bases from J, the gap between germline ends came to 3 bases. CDR3: CASSEALTDTQYF. The CDR3 coding sequence is TGTGCCAGCAGTGAAGCCCTCACAGATACGCAGTATTTT.

The chain carries TRBV4-1 and TRBJ2-3, with 7 nucleotides matching TRBD2. The CDR3 extends over 15 amino acids. The V gene's germline CDR1 is MGHRA and CDR2 YSYEKL. J gave up 2 bases and V 1 base, and 3 bases lay outside the gene matches. CDR3 in DNA: TGCGCCAGCAGCCAAGCGACTAGCCACACAGATACGCAGTATTTT. Translated, it gives CASSQATSHTDTQYF.

This rearrangement joins TRBV6-2 or TRBV6-3 to TRBJ2-5; D is tentatively TRBD1 or TRBD2 (5 bases each). Germline V gene data show CDR1 as MNHEY and CDR2 as SVGEGT. This CDR3 has 15 amino acids. V was pared by 6 bases and J by 6 bases, with 20 bases between. Here the CDR3 DNA reads TGTGCCAGCAGAGAGGACACAGAAGCCGGGAAGACCCAGTACTTC. The encoded protein is CASREDTEAGKTQYF.

The CDR3 sequence: CASRPGTESYGYTF. The CDR3 coding sequence is TGTGCCAGCAGACCTGGGACAGAATCTTATGGCTACACCTTC. V and J are TRBV12-3 or TRBV12-4 and TRBJ1-2; TRBD1 matches 7 bases. The ends lost 6 bases at V and 5 bases at J; junction bases unmatched: 9. The CDR3 is 14 residues long.

V is TRBV20-1 and J is TRBJ2-5, with D hard to call. V gave up 5 bases and J gave up 2 bases, with 6 bases separating them. The CDR3 consists of 11 residues. Per germline, CDR1 DFQATT and CDR2 SNEGSKA (reference sequence). This CDR3 reads CSAPLQETQYF. CDR3 nucleotide sequence: TGCAGTGCTCCGCTTCAAGAGACCCAGTACTTC.

The genes are TRBV27 and TRBJ1-2; D remains ambiguous. Trimming pared 5 bases from V and 0 bases from J, leaving 7 bases between. Germline V gene data show CDR1 as MNHEY and CDR2 as SMNVEV (reference sequence). The CDR3 consists of 13 residues. The CDR3 loop reads CASSPLPNYGYTF. DNA of the CDR3: TGTGCCAGCAGTCCCCTACCTAACTATGGCTACACCTTC.

This chain joins TRBV12-3 or TRBV12-4 and TRBJ2-2, with 9 bases identical to TRBD2. The CDR3 is made up of 14 amino acids. With V trimmed by 1 base and J by 7 bases, 1 base remained unmatched. The CDR3 DNA sequence: TGTGCCAGCAGTTTAGTAGCGGGGGTCGGGGAGCTGTTTTTT. The encoded protein is CASSLVAGVGELFF.

The chain is built from TRBV5-4 and TRBJ1-2; 7 bases agree with TRBD1. This CDR3 region has 13 residues. The V gene's germline CDR1 is SGHNT and CDR2 YYREEE (reference sequence). V was pared by 4 bases and J by 8 bases, with 8 bases of the junction left unmatched. CDR3: CASSIGTEGGYTF. The CDR3 DNA follows: TGTGCCAGCAGCATTGGGACAGAGGGGGGCTACACCTTC.

This clonotype has just a few counts. The rearrangement uses TRBV20-1 and TRBJ2-7, with 10 positions matching TRBD2. This CDR3 region has 16 residues. Germline trimming cut 6 bases from V and 3 bases from J; bases unmatched to any gene: 14. Germline values: CDR1 DFQATT, CDR2 SNEGSKA (reference sequence). The CDR3 spells CSANLPLAGDHYEQYF. DNA of the CDR3: TGCAGTGCGAACCTCCCCCTAGCGGGAGACCACTACGAGCAGTACTTC.

This sequence joins TRBV7-9 and TRBJ2-2; TRBD2 matches at 8 bases. Germline trimming cut 1 base from V and 3 bases from J; bases unmatched to any gene: 1. The CDR3 is 15 amino acids. In germline, CDR1 is SEHNR, CDR2 FQNEAQ (reference sequence). CDR3 nucleotides: TGTGCCAGCAGCTTAGGAGCGGGAGACACCGGGGAGCTGTTTTTT. It codes for CASSLGAGDTGELFF.

CDR3 amino acids: CASSQDSGGSNTQYF. The CDR3 DNA follows: TGCGCCAGCAGCCAAGATAGCGGGGGGTCAAATACGCAGTATTTT. This chain joins TRBV4-3 and TRBJ2-3; TRBD2 aligns across 10 bases. Germline V gives CDR1 LGHNA, CDR2 YSLEER. This CDR3 has 15 amino acids. V gave up 0 bases and J gave up 7 bases; unmatched junction bases: 4.

Note on this clonotype: At one of its ends the junction is not consistent with the germline gene, which may arise from a read error. The genes are TRBV6-2 or TRBV6-3 and TRBJ2-7, with TRBD1 matching over 7 bases. The CDR3 is made up of 13 amino acids. Germline lookup yields CDR1 MNHEY and CDR2 SVGEGT. The CDR3: CDSSGTGEYEQYF. The CDR3 nucleotides are TGTGACAGCAGTGGTACAGGGGAATACGAGCAGTACTTC.

This clonotype was detected only a few times. The chain is built from TRBV4-3 and TRBJ2-3; TRBD2 matches 8 bases. CDR3 length: 16 residues. V lost 0 bases, J lost 5 bases, and 7 bases stayed unmatched. Germline V gene sequence: CDR1 LGHNA, CDR2 YSLEER. CDR3 in DNA: TGCGCCAGCAGCCAAGAACGGGGGGGCCTGGAAGATACGCAGTATTTT. Protein sequence: CASSQERGGLEDTQYF.

The V and J genes are TRBV21-1 and TRBJ2-4. The J call may be faulty, since TRBJ2-7 better matches the DNA end. TRBV21-1 is termed a pseudogene. This CDR3 spans 15 amino acids. As DNA, the CDR3 is TGTGCCAGCAGCAGACCCGTGGTTAAACCCTACGAGCAGTACTTC. It yields the protein CASSRPVVKPYEQYF.